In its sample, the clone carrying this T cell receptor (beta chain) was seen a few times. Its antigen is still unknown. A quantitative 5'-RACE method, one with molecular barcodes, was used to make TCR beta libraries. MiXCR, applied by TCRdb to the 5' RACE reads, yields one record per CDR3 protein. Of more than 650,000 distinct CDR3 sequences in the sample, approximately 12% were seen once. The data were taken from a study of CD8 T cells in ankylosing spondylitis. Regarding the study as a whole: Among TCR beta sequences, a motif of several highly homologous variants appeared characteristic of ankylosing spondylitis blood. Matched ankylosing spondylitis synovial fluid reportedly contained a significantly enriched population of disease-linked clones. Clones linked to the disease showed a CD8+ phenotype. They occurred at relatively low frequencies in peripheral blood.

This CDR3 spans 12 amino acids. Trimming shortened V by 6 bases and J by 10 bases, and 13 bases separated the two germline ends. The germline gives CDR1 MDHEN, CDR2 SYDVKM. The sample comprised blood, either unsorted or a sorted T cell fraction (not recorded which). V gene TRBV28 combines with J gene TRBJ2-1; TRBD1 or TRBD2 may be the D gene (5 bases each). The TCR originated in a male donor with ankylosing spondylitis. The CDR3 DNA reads TGTGCCAGCAGAGCCATGGGGGTCGAGCAGTTCTTC. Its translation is CASRAMGVEQFF.